This T cell receptor (beta chain) was found in a study of breast tumors, draining lymph nodes, adjacent tissues. Study-wide results and limits: Luminal-like breast cancer showed significantly higher tumor–nontumor repertoire similarity than basal-like. Tumor TCR diversity was below lymph nodes but above nontumor tissue. The data were judged consistent with most tumor T cells coming from lymph node and expanding in tumor. The lymph node origin of tumor T cells was framed as consistent with a hypothesis, not demonstrated.

Each CDR3 protein gets one entry after TCRdb re-called the multiplex PCR reads with MiXCR. The sample consists of under 150,000 distinct CDR3 sequences, around 21% of them appearing once. Breast cancer patients provided tissue from their axillary draining lymph nodes. CDR3 size: 12 residues. Per the germline V gene, CDR1 is LGHDT and CDR2 is YNNKEL (reference sequence). With respect to this clonotype: Its target is unknown. Given a much more abundant clone one base away, this may be a read error.

The receptor was derived from a female donor with breast cancer. Some clones in this sample may be carry-over from other donors' samples. The V gene is TRBV3-1, the J gene TRBJ1-2, with D possibly matching TRBD1 (5 bases). Material for sequencing was axillary lymph node tissue. The CDR3 nucleotides read TGTGCCAACAGCACGACCGAGGGGGGCTACACCTTC. Encoded protein: CANSTTEGGYTF.